Described below is a single T cell receptor (beta chain) sequence and its context. Its matching antigen is unknown. The entry originates in a study of Ad26.COV2.S vaccination and SARS-CoV-2 variants. Across the whole study: Ad26.COV2.S given intramuscularly, once or twice 56 days apart. Study results and limitations: Similar non-spike TCR breadth was observed in recipients of vaccine and of placebo. After vaccination, reports described spike-specific CD8+ and CD4+ T cell responses as showing substantial breadth.

The treatment denotes: roughly 20 received Ad26.COV2.S at low or high dose, single or two shots; 5 received placebo; per-sample allocation not given. Day 63 after the first injection of vaccine or placebo was the sampling time. The CDR3 extends over 19 amino acids. Germline CDR1 SGHVS, CDR2 FQNEAQ. V lost 1 base to trimming and J lost 2 bases; unmatched junction nucleotides: 13. Profiling relied on immunoSEQ multiplex PCR, and the TCRdb table lists in-frame clones only, not all of them. The data hold about 350,000 clones, with roughly 91% observed a single time. This sequence joins TRBV7-8 and TRBJ1-5, with 8 bases matching TRBD1. This clonotype was sampled from a person between 18 and 60 years old who received the Ad26.COV2.S COVID-19 vaccine or a placebo. The starting material was peripheral blood, obtained in a trial of Ad26.COV2.S vaccine versus placebo. As DNA, the CDR3 is TGTGCCAGCAGCTTAGGCCACTGGCAGGGGGCGCGGGGCAATCAGCCCCAGCATTTT. Translation gives CASSLGHWQGARGNQPQHF.